Listed below are T cell receptor beta chains from one sample, sequenced in a study of Ad26.COV2.S vaccination and SARS-CoV-2 variants. TCRdb keeps only in-frame clones here, not all; method: immunoSEQ multiplex PCR. This sample has hundreds of thousands of clones, with about nine tenths found just once. This specimen consisted of peripheral blood, obtained in a trial of Ad26.COV2.S vaccine versus placebo. The origin of the receptors is a person between 18 and 65 years old who received the Ad26.COV2.S COVID-19 vaccine or a placebo. CDR3s include the opening cysteine and the closing phenylalanine or tryptophan. The D gene is left open where the match is weak. Size tells how often a clone was seen (once, few, many) or the class of an expanded clone, and some rows leave it out.

D | J | size | V | DNA | CDR3
TRBD1 | TRBJ2-5 | . | TRBV11-3 | TGTGCCAGCAGCACCGGGACAGGGGGTCAAGAGACCCAGTACTTC | CASSTGTGGQETQYF
. | TRBJ2-7 | once | TRBV7-9 | TGTGCCAGCAGCTCACAGATCCTCTACGAGCAGTACTTC | CASSSQILYEQYF
. | TRBJ2-1 | . | TRBV27 | TGTGCCAGCAGTTTAACTTGGACATCCCGAAATGAGCAGTTCTTC | CASSLTWTSRNEQFF
TRBD2 | TRBJ2-7 | . | TRBV7-9 | TGTGCCAGCAGCTTCACTAGCGGGCGATCCTACGAGCAGTACTTC | CASSFTSGRSYEQYF
TRBD1 | TRBJ2-7 | few | TRBV18 | TGTGCCAGCTCACCAAAGGGACAGGGGTTCTACGAGCAGTACTTC | CASSPKGQGFYEQYF
TRBD1 | TRBJ2-5 | . | TRBV6-5 | TGTGCCAGCAGTTACGGGACAGGGGAGGGGGGTGAGACCCAGTACTTC | CASSYGTGEGGETQYF
TRBD2 | TRBJ2-5 | . | TRBV12-3/TRBV12-4 | TGTGCCAGCAGGAGGACTAGGGGAGAGACCCAGTACTTC | CASRRTRGETQYF
. | TRBJ2-4 | . | TRBV7-2 | TGTGCCAGCAGCTTACGTGGCATTCAGTACTTC | CASSLRGIQYF
TRBD1 | TRBJ2-3 | . | TRBV11-2 | TGTGCCAGCAGCTTAATGCCGGACAGGGGGTGGGATACGCAGTATTTT | CASSLMPDRGWDTQYF
. | TRBJ1-1 | . | TRBV19 | TGTGCCAGTAGTATCCGGGCAGGGGACACTGAAGCTTTCTTT | CASSIRAGDTEAFF
. | TRBJ1-2 | . | TRBV28 | TGTGCCAGCAGTTTTGGATTACGGAACTATGGCTACACCTTC | CASSFGLRNYGYTF
. | TRBJ2-4 | . | TRBV27 | TGTGCCAGCAGTTCCGCAGAAATCCTAGCCAAAAACATTCAGTACTTC | CASSSAEILAKNIQYF
. | TRBJ1-3 | . | TRBV5-6 | TGTGCCAGCAGCTTGCAGGCGAACACCATATATTTT | CASSLQANTIYF
. | TRBJ2-3 | . | TRBV9 | TGTGCCAGCAGCGTAGAGGGGTTCGGTCCCACAGATACGCAGTATTTT | CASSVEGFGPTDTQYF
. | TRBJ1-2 | . | TRBV4-3 | TGCGCCAGCAGCCAAGATCTGGTTAATGGCTACACCTTC | CASSQDLVNGYTF
. | TRBJ1-1 | . | TRBV19 | TGTGCCAGTAATATGAGGGAACTCACTGAAGCTTTCTTT | CASNMRELTEAFF
TRBD1 | TRBJ1-2 | . | TRBV14 | TGTGCCAGCAGCCAAGGCCCGGCCAGGGGGCTTGGCTACACCTTC | CASSQGPARGLGYTF